One sample yielded the 32 T cell receptor beta chains listed below, sequenced in a study of identical twins. TCRdb itself ran the 5' RACE reads through MiXCR, one entry per CDR3 protein. The table records hundreds of thousands of distinct CDR3 sequences, 9% to 15% of them present only once. The sample also formed part of further work on yellow fever vaccine responses in identical twins.

The sequenced sample consisted of PBMCs. These receptors came from a woman aged 18-29 years in good health.

This chain uses TRBV25-1 with TRBJ2-3; possibly TRBD1 or TRBD2 for D (5 bases each). The CDR3 is made up of 15 amino acids. The V and J ends lost 1 base and 1 base respectively, with 9 bases between them. The germline CDR1 and CDR2 sequences are MGHDK and SYGVNS. The CDR3: CASSESGAGTDTQYF. In nucleotides, the CDR3 is TGTGCCAGCAGTGAATCCGGGGCTGGCACAGATACGCAGTATTTT.

This clonotype was seen a few times. J is TRBJ1-2 and V is TRBV9, with D possibly matching TRBD1 (6 bases). This CDR3 has 16 residues. Germline CDR1 is SGDLS and CDR2 is YYNGEE. V lost 4 bases, J lost 0 bases, and 16 bases lay in between. The CDR3 sequence: CASSRTGGSSNYGYTF. CDR3 bases: TGTGCCAGCAGCCGGACGGGGGGCAGCTCTAACTATGGCTACACCTTC.

This clonotype was observed once. This may come from a read error, since a much larger clone is one base off. The chain recombines TRBV20-1 with TRBJ2-3, with TRBD2 matching 10 bases. The length of the CDR3 is 16 residues. Germline assignment: CDR1 DFQATT and CDR2 SNEGSKA (reference sequence). The CDR3 sequence: CCALPGLAETTDTQYF. The CDR3 bases are TGCTGTGCTTTACCAGGACTAGCGGAGACCACAGATACGCAGTATTTT.

This clonotype showed up just a few times. The CDR3 DNA sequence: TGTGCCAGCAGCCGACCAGGACTAGCGGGTTTCACGGGGACCGGGGAGCTGTTTTTT. Translated, it gives CASSRPGLAGFTGTGELFF. The rearrangement links TRBV28 to TRBJ2-2; 11 bases fit TRBD2. Germline values: CDR1 MDHEN, CDR2 SYDVKM. V lost 6 bases and J lost 5; bases outside the gene matches: 17. The CDR3 runs 19 residues. The full variable domain, its missing parts supplied by reference TRBV28 and TRBJ2-2, is DVKVTQSSRYLVKRTGEKVFLECVQDMDHENMFWYRQDPGLGLRLIYFSYDVKMKEKGDIPEGYSVSREKKERFSLILESASTNQTSMYLCASSRPGLAGFTGTGELFFGEGSRLTVL.

This clonotype has only a few counts. The rearrangement links TRBV7-6 to TRBJ2-1; D gene ambiguous. CDR3 size: 16 residues. V was cut by 5 bases and J by 0 bases, with 14 bases left in between. The germline CDR1 and CDR2 sequences are SGHVS and FNYEAQ. CDR3 sequence reads: CASSPVGFSSYNEQFF. For the CDR3, the DNA is TGTGCCAGCAGCCCCGTAGGATTTAGCTCCTACAATGAGCAGTTCTTC.

This clonotype came up many times. The rearrangement uses TRBV28 and TRBJ1-2; perhaps TRBD1 as D (5 bases). Trimming stripped 5 bases from V and 4 bases from J, with 14 bases between. Germline V lookup: CDR1 MDHEN, CDR2 SYDVKM. The CDR3 contains 14 residues. The CDR3 nucleotides are TGTGCCAGCAGTCGAGACAGTCACATCTATGGCTACACCTTC. Protein product: CASSRDSHIYGYTF.

V and J are TRBV7-6 and TRBJ1-1, with D uncertain. The germline CDR1 and CDR2 sequences are SGHVS and FNYEAQ. The CDR3 covers 17 residues. V lost 1 base and J lost 1, with 16 bases in between. CDR3 protein: CASSLVGLDRRNTEAFF. The CDR3 DNA is TGTGCCAGCAGCTTAGTTGGGCTAGATCGACGGAACACTGAAGCTTTCTTT.

This clonotype was seen a few times. The V gene is TRBV5-1, the J gene TRBJ2-1, with 7 nucleotides matching TRBD2. This CDR3 contains 16 residues. Germline loops: CDR1 SGHRS, CDR2 YFSETQ. Trimming removed 4 bases from V and 5 bases from J; junction bases left unmatched: 12. In DNA, the CDR3 is TGCGCCAGCAGCCATGGACTAGTCTCGGGAAACAATGAGCAGTTCTTC. Its protein is CASSHGLVSGNNEQFF.

The CDR3 region is CASSPWTGFYEQYF. CDR3 coding DNA: TGTGCCAGCAGTCCGTGGACAGGCTTCTACGAGCAGTACTTC. The chain employs TRBV27 and TRBJ2-7, with 7 bases lining up with TRBD1. V lost 5 bases to trimming and J lost 3 bases; unmatched junction nucleotides: 7. The V gene's germline CDR1 is MNHEY and CDR2 SMNVEV (reference sequence). The CDR3 is 14 amino acids.

This clonotype was seen more than once but under ten times. The gene calls are TRBV20-1 and TRBJ1-1; D perhaps matches TRBD1 (5 bases). Germline assignment: CDR1 DFQATT and CDR2 SNEGSKA (reference sequence). The CDR3 length is 13 residues. Between the trimmed V and J ends, which lost 6 bases and 0 bases, there was a span of 11 bases. In DNA form, the CDR3 reads TGCAGTGCCCAGGACAATATGAACACTGAAGCTTTCTTT. It yields the protein CSAQDNMNTEAFF.

A few counts support this clonotype. The gene calls are TRBV11-3 and TRBJ2-3; 7 bases line up with TRBD1. The CDR3 totals 14 residues. Germline values: CDR1 SGHNT, CDR2 YENEEA. The J segment lost 6 bases and the V segment lost 3 bases, leaving 6 bases of the junction unmatched. The CDR3 region is CASSLGDRDDTQYF. The CDR3 nucleotides read TGTGCCAGCAGCTTGGGAGACAGGGACGATACGCAGTATTTT. The complete variable domain, with remaining parts taken from reference TRBV11-3 and TRBJ2-3, reads EAGVVQSPRYKIIEKKQPVAFWCNPISGHNTLYWYLQNLGQGPELLIRYENEEAVDDSQLPKDRFSAERLKGVDSTLKIQPAELGDSAVYLCASSLGDRDDTQYFGPGTRLTVL.

This clonotype was seen only a few times. This chain joins TRBV18 and TRBJ2-7; 8 nucleotides align to TRBD2. The germline V gene has CDR1 KGHSH and CDR2 LQKENI. CDR3 length: 14 amino acids. Trimming cost V 0 bases and J 4 bases; bases outside gene matches: 2. The CDR3 sequence is CASSPPGTSYEQYF. DNA of the CDR3: TGTGCCAGCTCACCACCAGGGACTAGTTACGAGCAGTACTTC.

There are many counts of this clonotype. This rearrangement joins TRBV29-1 to TRBJ1-1, with unresolved D. The germline V gene encodes CDR1 SQVTM and CDR2 ANQGSEA. Trimming pared 4 bases from V and 0 bases from J, leaving 6 bases between. The CDR3 is made up of 12 amino acids. CDR3 nucleotides: TGCAGCGTTGTACTAGTGAACACTGAAGCTTTCTTT. Residues: CSVVLVNTEAFF.

CDR3 amino acids: CSALDIAGANVLTF. The CDR3 nucleotides are TGCAGCGCTCTAGACATTGCTGGGGCCAACGTCCTGACTTTC. The chain couples TRBV29-1 to TRBJ2-6, with D hard to call. Trimming left V 7 bases short and J 2 bases short, with 12 bases between. This CDR3 contains 14 residues. From germline, CDR1 is SQVTM and CDR2 ANQGSEA.

J is TRBJ2-3 and V is TRBV5-6, with TRBD2 as a possible D gene (5 bases). The CDR3 has 13 amino acids. Germline V gene lookup returns CDR1 SGHDT and CDR2 YYEEEE. Trimming stripped 4 bases from V and 2 bases from J, with 8 bases between. Written as DNA, the CDR3 is TGTGCCAGCAGCAACGGGGTCACAGATACGCAGTATTTT. It codes for CASSNGVTDTQYF.

This clonotype was picked up many times. The gene calls are TRBV11-1 and TRBJ2-7; 9 bases line up with TRBD1. Germline CDR1 reads SGHAT; CDR2 reads FQDESV (reference sequence). The CDR3 runs to 18 residues. V gave up 3 bases and J gave up 7 bases; unmatched junction bases: 19. DNA for the CDR3: TGTGCCAGCAGCTTCCCACGGGACAGGGCCCCCTTCCAATTAGAGCAGTACTTC. As protein: CASSFPRDRAPFQLEQYF.

This clonotype occurred a few times. J is TRBJ1-2 and V is TRBV29-1, with 10 bases lining up with TRBD1. Germline trimming cut 6 bases from V and 2 bases from J; bases unmatched to any gene: 12. The germline V gene has CDR1 SQVTM and CDR2 ANQGSEA. CDR3 length: 16 residues. Here the CDR3 reads CSVARDRGTINYGYTF. For the CDR3, the DNA is TGCAGCGTCGCCCGGGACAGGGGAACGATCAACTATGGCTACACCTTC.

This clonotype was counted once. This sequence joins TRBV6-5 and TRBJ2-5; D call uncertain. V lost 4 bases and J 0 bases, leaving 12 bases between the germline ends. Germline CDR1 MNHEY, CDR2 SVGAGI. The CDR3 loop spans 15 amino acids. The CDR3 region has the DNA TGTGCCAGCAGTTTTTTTCCTGCCAACCAAGAGACCCAGTACTTC. It encodes CASSFFPANQETQYF.

This clonotype was seen only once. The V call is TRBV4-2, the J call TRBJ2-7, with 9 bases fitting TRBD2. The germline CDR1 and CDR2 sequences are LGHNA and YNFKEQ. Trimming cost V 1 base and J 6 bases; bases outside gene matches: 7. The CDR3 extends over 15 amino acids. The CDR3: CASSQASGTSREQYF. For the CDR3, the DNA is TGTGCCAGCAGCCAAGCCTCCGGGACTAGCCGCGAGCAGTACTTC.

This clonotype has more than one count but fewer than ten. V gene TRBV2 combines with J gene TRBJ1-6; D ambiguous. This CDR3 has 15 residues. Germline V gene sequence: CDR1 SNHLY, CDR2 FYNNEI. V lost 3 bases to trimming and J lost 7 bases, with 13 bases between them. The CDR3 loop is CASSEERGWNSPLHF. The CDR3 DNA sequence: TGTGCCAGCAGTGAGGAAAGAGGGTGGAATTCACCCCTCCACTTT.

This clonotype was observed at least ten times. This chain links TRBV7-8 with TRBJ1-5; D is perhaps TRBD1 (6 bases). Trimming cost V 9 bases and J 1 base, with 16 bases left between them. Germline V CDR1 and CDR2: SGHVS, FQNEAQ. This CDR3 is 15 amino acids long. DNA for the CDR3: TGTGCCAGTAGCCCGACAGGATCAAGCAATCAGCCCCAGCATTTT. The encoded protein is CASSPTGSSNQPQHF.

In its sample, this clonotype was seen many times. The chain carries TRBV12-3 or TRBV12-4 and TRBJ2-7; no reliable D call. Trimming stripped 7 bases from V and 7 bases from J, with 14 bases between. The CDR3 consists of 12 residues. CDR3 in DNA: TGTGCCAGCACCCTTACACCTGGGGAGCAGTACTTC. Protein sequence: CASTLTPGEQYF.

This clonotype was picked up a small number of times. The chain joins TRBV4-1 to TRBJ1-2; D perhaps matches TRBD1 (6 bases). Looked up from germline, CDR1 is MGHRA and CDR2 is YSYEKL. V was cut by 5 bases and J by 8 bases, with 15 bases left in between. This CDR3 spans 13 amino acids. This chain's CDR3 is CASSYRDSAGYTF. DNA of the CDR3: TGCGCCAGCAGCTACAGGGATTCCGCCGGCTACACCTTC.

This clonotype was counted ten times or more. The J gene is TRBJ1-5, the V gene TRBV7-8, with 8 positions matching TRBD1. The CDR3 extends over 12 amino acids. The V segment lost 4 bases and the J segment 9 bases; nucleotides outside the gene matches: 2. The V gene's germline CDR1 is SGHVS and CDR2 FQNEAQ. CDR3 DNA sequence: TGTGCCAGCAGCTACGACAGGGGGCCCCAGCATTTT. This gives the protein CASSYDRGPQHF.

This clonotype was found a few times. This chain links TRBV29-1 with TRBJ2-1; a possible D gene is TRBD2 (6 bases). The germline CDR1 and CDR2 sequences are SQVTM and ANQGSEA. This CDR3 region has 14 residues. Trimming shortened V by 6 bases and J by 9 bases, and 21 bases separated the two germline ends. CDR3 DNA sequence: TGCAGCGTCCTCGCGCGGGGCATGGAAAGTGAGCAGTTCTTC. The encoded protein is CSVLARGMESEQFF.

In this sample, this clonotype turned up a few times. This chain connects TRBV4-2 to TRBJ2-7, with 11 bases aligning to TRBD2. The CDR3 is 18 amino acids. With 1 base clipped from V and 4 bases from J, the junction kept 12 bases outside the gene matches. Germline-derived CDR1 and CDR2 are LGHNA and YNFKEQ. The CDR3 bases are TGTGCCAGCAGCCAAGGGCTAGCGGGAGGAATGATCCTGTACGAGCAGTACTTC. This codes for CASSQGLAGGMILYEQYF.

The rearrangement uses TRBV18 and TRBJ1-1, with D possibly being TRBD1 (5 bases). The germline V gene has CDR1 KGHSH and CDR2 LQKENI. Trimming took 0 bases from V and 5 from J, leaving 13 bases between them. This CDR3 is built from 15 residues. The CDR3 loop reads CASSPPAGRRTEAFF. In DNA form, the CDR3 reads TGTGCCAGCTCACCACCGGCAGGGCGAAGGACTGAAGCTTTCTTT.

This clonotype was found a few times. J is TRBJ2-1 and V is TRBV10-2; 15 nucleotides match TRBD2. The germline V gene has CDR1 WSHSY and CDR2 SAAADI. The CDR3 length is 15 residues. V was clipped by 1 base and J by 8 bases; unmatched bases: 0. For the CDR3, the DNA is TGCGCCAGCAGTGAGTGGACTAGCGGGAGGGATGAGCAGTTCTTC. The encoded protein is CASSEWTSGRDEQFF.

V usage is TRBV27 and J usage is TRBJ2-5; TRBD2 agrees at 10 bases. The V gene end was trimmed by 2 bases and the J gene end by 4 bases; junction bases not matched to a gene: 7. This CDR3 has 16 amino acids. Germline V gene sequence: CDR1 MNHEY, CDR2 SMNVEV (reference sequence). CDR3 loop: CASSLEGLATVETQYF. The CDR3 bases are TGTGCCAGCAGTTTAGAGGGACTAGCGACGGTAGAGACCCAGTACTTC.

The chain uses TRBV12-3 or TRBV12-4 and TRBJ2-2, with 7 nucleotides matching TRBD1. Germline trimming cut 8 bases from V and 5 bases from J; bases unmatched to any gene: 8. The CDR3 sequence is 14 residues long. DNA for the CDR3: TGTGCCAGCGGCGAGACAGGGAATACCGGGGAGCTGTTTTTT. This codes for CASGETGNTGELFF.

The sample holds a few counts of this clonotype. The chain couples TRBV9 to TRBJ2-2; 10 bases match TRBD2. The CDR3 runs 14 residues. Germline CDR1 SGDLS, CDR2 YYNGEE. The V segment lost 6 bases and the J segment 4 bases; nucleotides outside the gene matches: 3. The CDR3 DNA sequence: TGTGCCAGCACTAGCGGGAGCGGCACCGGGGAGCTGTTTTTT. Translated: CASTSGSGTGELFF.

This clonotype was counted between two and nine times. The rearrangement uses TRBV11-1 and TRBJ2-4, with 7 bases aligning to TRBD2. Germline CDR1 reads SGHAT; CDR2 reads FQDESV (reference sequence). The CDR3 totals 18 residues. Trimming took 2 bases from V and 0 from J; bases not matched to a gene: 10. CDR3 amino acids: CASSLKRDSAAAKNIQYF. The CDR3 region has the DNA TGTGCCAGCAGCTTAAAGCGGGACTCTGCGGCAGCCAAAAACATTCAGTACTTC. The complete variable domain, with remaining parts taken from reference TRBV11-1 and TRBJ2-4, reads EAEVAQSPRYKITEKSQAVAFWCDPISGHATLYWYRQILGQGPELLVQFQDESVVDDSQLPKDRFSAERLKGVDSTLKIQPAELGDSAMYLCASSLKRDSAAAKNIQYFGAGTRLSVL.